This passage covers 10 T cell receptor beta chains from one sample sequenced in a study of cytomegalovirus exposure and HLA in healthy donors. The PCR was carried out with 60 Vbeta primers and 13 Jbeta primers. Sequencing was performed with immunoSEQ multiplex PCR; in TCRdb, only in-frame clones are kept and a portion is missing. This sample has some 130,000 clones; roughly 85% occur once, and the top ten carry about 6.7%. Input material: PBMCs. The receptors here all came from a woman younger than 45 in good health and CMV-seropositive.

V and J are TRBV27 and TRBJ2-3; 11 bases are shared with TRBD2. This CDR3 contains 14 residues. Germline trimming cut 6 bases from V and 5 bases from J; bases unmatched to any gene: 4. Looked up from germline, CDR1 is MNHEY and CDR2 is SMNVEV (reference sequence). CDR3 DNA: TGTGCCAGCAGACTAGCGGGGGCCCTAGATACGCAGTATTTT. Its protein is CASRLAGALDTQYF.

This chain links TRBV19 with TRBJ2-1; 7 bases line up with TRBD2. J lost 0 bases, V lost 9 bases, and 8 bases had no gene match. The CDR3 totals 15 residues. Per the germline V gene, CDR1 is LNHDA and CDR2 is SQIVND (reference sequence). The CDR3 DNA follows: TGTGCCAGCGATTCTGGCGGGAGCTCCTACAATGAGCAGTTCTTC. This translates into CASDSGGSSYNEQFF.

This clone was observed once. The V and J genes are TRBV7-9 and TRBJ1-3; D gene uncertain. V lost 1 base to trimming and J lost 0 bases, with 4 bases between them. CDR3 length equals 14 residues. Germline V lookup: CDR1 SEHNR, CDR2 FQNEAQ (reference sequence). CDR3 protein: CASSLDGSGNTIYF. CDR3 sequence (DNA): TGTGCCAGCAGCTTAGACGGCTCTGGAAACACCATATATTTT.

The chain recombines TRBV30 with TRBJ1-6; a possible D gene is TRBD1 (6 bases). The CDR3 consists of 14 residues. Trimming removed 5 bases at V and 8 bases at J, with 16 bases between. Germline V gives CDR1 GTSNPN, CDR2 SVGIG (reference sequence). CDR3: CAWQRDTGYSPLHF. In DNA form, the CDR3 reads TGTGCCTGGCAAAGGGACACTGGCTATTCACCCCTCCACTTT.

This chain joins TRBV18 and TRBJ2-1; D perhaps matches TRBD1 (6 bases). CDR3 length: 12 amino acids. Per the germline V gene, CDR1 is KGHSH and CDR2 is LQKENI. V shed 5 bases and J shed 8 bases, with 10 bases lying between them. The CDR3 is CASSVRGDEQFF. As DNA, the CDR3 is TGTGCCAGCTCAGTCAGGGGCGATGAGCAGTTCTTC. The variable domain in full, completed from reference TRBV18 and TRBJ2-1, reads NAGVMQNPRHLVRRRGQEARLRCSPMKGHSHVYWYRQLPEEGLKFMVYLQKENIIDESGMPKERFSAEFPKEGPSILRIQQVVRGDSAAYFCASSVRGDEQFFGPGTRLTVL.

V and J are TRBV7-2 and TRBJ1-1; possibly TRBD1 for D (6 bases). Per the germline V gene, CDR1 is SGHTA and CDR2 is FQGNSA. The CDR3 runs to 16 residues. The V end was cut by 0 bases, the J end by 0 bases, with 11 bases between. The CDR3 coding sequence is TGTGCCAGCAGCTTAGCGCTTCCAGGGGTGAACACTGAAGCTTTCTTT. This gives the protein CASSLALPGVNTEAFF.

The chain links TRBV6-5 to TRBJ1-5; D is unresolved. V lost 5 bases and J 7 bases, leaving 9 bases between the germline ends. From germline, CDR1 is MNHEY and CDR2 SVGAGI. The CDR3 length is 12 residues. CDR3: CASSMAGQPQHF. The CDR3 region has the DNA TGTGCCAGCAGTATGGCCGGGCAGCCCCAGCATTTT.

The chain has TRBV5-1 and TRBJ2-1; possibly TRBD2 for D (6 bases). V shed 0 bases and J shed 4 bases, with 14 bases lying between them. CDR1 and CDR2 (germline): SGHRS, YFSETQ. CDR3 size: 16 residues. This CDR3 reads CASSLEGIAAYNEQFF. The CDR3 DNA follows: TGCGCCAGCAGCTTGGAGGGAATAGCGGCGTACAATGAGCAGTTCTTC.

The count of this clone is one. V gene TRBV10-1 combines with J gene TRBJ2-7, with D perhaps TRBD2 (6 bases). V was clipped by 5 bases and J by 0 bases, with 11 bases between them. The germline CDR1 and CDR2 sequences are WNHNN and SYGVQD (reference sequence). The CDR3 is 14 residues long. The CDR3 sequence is CASSRFGSSYEQYF. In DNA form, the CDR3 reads TGCGCCAGCAGTCGGTTCGGGAGCTCCTACGAGCAGTACTTC.

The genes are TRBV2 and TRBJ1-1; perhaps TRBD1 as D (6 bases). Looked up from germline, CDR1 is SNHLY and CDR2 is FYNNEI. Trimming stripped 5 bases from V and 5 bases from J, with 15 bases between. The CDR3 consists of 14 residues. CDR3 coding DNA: TGTGCCAGCAGTCCGACAGGCTCGGGGACTGAAGCTTTCTTT. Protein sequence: CASSPTGSGTEAFF.